This is a list of T cell receptor beta chains from one sample in a study of OX40 agonist ivuxolimab in advanced cancers. TCRdb's table, derived via immunoSEQ multiplex PCR, lists solely in-frame clones and lacks some. Of 55,000 to 85,000 clones listed, 80% to 95% were seen once; the top ten hold 6% to 8.5%. Sequenced here: CD4+ or CD8+ T cells sorted from blood, sampled in a trial of the OX40 agonist ivuxolimab. Receptor source: an adult with an advanced solid tumor such as melanoma, head and neck, liver or kidney cancer. Both conserved end residues are part of each CDR3. The D gene is left open where the match is weak. Size is omitted from some rows. Given values are once, few, many or a class for expanded clones.

TRBJ2-5 16 TRBD2 TRBV2 NA TGTGCCACCTCACCGAGGGTAGCGGGTACTCAAGAGACCCAGTACTTC CATSPRVAGTQETQYF
TRBJ2-3 17 TRBD2 TRBV9 NA TGTGCCAGCAGCGCCGATCAATGGCGGGGGGGGACAGATACGCAGTATTTT CASSADQWRGGTDTQYF
TRBJ1-4 15 NA TRBV5-6 NA TGTGCCAGCAGCTTGCACCCCGCGGGGAATGAAAAACTGTTTTTT CASSLHPAGNEKLFF
TRBJ2-3 15 TRBD2 TRBV7-6 NA TGTGCCAGCAGCTATGGCGGGGGGGCCGCAGATACGCAGTATTTT CASSYGGGAADTQYF
TRBJ1-2 15 NA TRBV6-1 NA TGTGCCAGCAGTGAGATGAGGGCACCTCTCTATGGCTACACCTTC CASSEMRAPLYGYTF
TRBJ2-7 15 TRBD1 TRBV5-4 few TGTGCCAGCAGCCGATCCGGGACAGGGTCCCACGAGCAGTACTTC CASSRSGTGSHEQYF
TRBJ2-3 14 NA TRBV6-6 once TGTGCCAGCAGTATACTGGGTCCCGGAGATACGCAGTATTTT CASSILGPGDTQYF
TRBJ1-1 12 NA TRBV6-5 NA TGTGCCAGCAGTTACCCCCCGTCTGAAGCTTTCTTT CASSYPPSEAFF
TRBJ2-4 16 NA TRBV13 NA TGTGCCAGCAGCTTAGCCGGGCAGGGTGGTAGGAACATTCAGTACTTC CASSLAGQGGRNIQYF
TRBJ2-1 17 TRBD1 TRBV19 NA TGTGCCAGTAGTATAGAAAAGGACAGGGGGGAATGCAATGAGCAGTTCTTC CASSIEKDRGECNEQFF
TRBJ1-1 15 TRBD1 TRBV29-1 NA TGCAGCGTAAACCTCGGCAGGGGGCGCGGTACTGAAGCTTTCTTT CSVNLGRGRGTEAFF
TRBJ1-2 15 NA TRBV27 NA TGTGCCAGCAGTTTAACGGTCTATCTGGACTATGGCTACACCTTC CASSLTVYLDYGYTF
TRBJ2-7 16 TRBD1 TRBV18 NA TGTGCCAGCTCGCCTTCCGGGACAGGGGGCTCCTACGAGCAGTACTTC CASSPSGTGGSYEQYF
TRBJ2-7 14 TRBD1 TRBV10-3 NA TGTGCCATCAGTGAGACAGGGGCAAGCTACGAGCAGTACTTC CAISETGASYEQYF
TRBJ1-6 14 NA TRBV12-5 few TGTGCTAGTGGTCCATCCGGATCTAATTCACCCCTCCACTTT CASGPSGSNSPLHF
TRBJ1-2 13 NA TRBV7-2 NA TGTGCCAGCAGCTTAGGAGGGTTGGGTGGCTACACCTTC CASSLGGLGGYTF
TRBJ2-7 16 NA TRBV12-5 NA TGTGCTAGTGGTTTGACAGGGCTATCCCCCTCCTACGAGCAGTACTTC CASGLTGLSPSYEQYF